The next 2 T cell receptor delta chains were all read from a single sample in a study of γδ T cells in repeated Plasmodium falciparum infection. Flow sorting of PBMC yielded separate Vgamma9/Vdelta2+ and Vdelta2-negative gammadelta T cell populations for bulk repertoire analysis. TCRdb re-processed the multiplex PCR reads via CATT. In the table there are under 60,000 delta-chain clones, 1.6% of which are singletons. Input material: gamma-delta T cells from blood. These receptors were obtained from a pool of human donors (malaria-infected and uninfected, not separated).

This clone has only a few counts. TCRdb's protein for this DNA is that of a much larger clone and differs from the translation at residue 5, likely a read error; the protein shown is the DNA translation. The rearrangement links TRDV2 to TRDJ2; TRDD3 matches at 11 bases. In the absence of a J gene in TCRdb, the DNA was matched to germline to assign it here. With V trimmed by 3 bases and J by 2 bases, 7 bases remained unmatched. Per germline, CDR1 GEAIGNYY and CDR2 EKD. This CDR3 comprises 17 residues. CDR3 in DNA: TGTGCCTGTGACGCCGACTGGGGGATAAGGTTGACAGCACAACTCTTCTTT. Translating gives CACDADWGIRLTAQLFF.

About this clone: A far more abundant clone sits one base away, making this likely a read error. Other DNA sequences of this sample code for an identical CDR3. The chain carries TRDV1 and TRDJ1, with 10 bases fitting TRDD3. Germline CDR1 is TSWWSYY and CDR2 is QGS. The CDR3 covers 16 residues. This chain's CDR3 is CALGVLGYWGMAGLIF. The CDR3 DNA reads TGTGCCCTTGGGGTTTTAGGGTACTGGGGGATGGCAGGACTCATCTTT.